Listed below are T cell receptor beta chains from one sample, sequenced in a study of beta chain features in type 1 diabetes. TCRdb's copy holds only in-frame clones and misses some; the assay was immunoSEQ multiplex PCR. The sample has roughly 310,000 clones; 11% are singletons. Input material: naive CD4+ T cells from blood. Source of these receptors: a woman younger than 45 in good health. The CDR3 runs from the conserved cysteine through the conserved F or W. D genes are given only for firm matches. Expanded clones get a size class; other rows say once, few or many, or leave the size out.

TRBJ1-2 NA TRBV6-4 NA CASSSGSYNYGYTF TGTGCCAGCAGTAGTGGCTCTTATAACTATGGCTACACCTTC
TRBJ2-1 NA TRBV4-3 few CASSLLRSSSYNEQFF TGCGCCAGCAGCCTCCTACGGTCGAGCTCCTACAATGAGCAGTTCTTC
TRBJ2-7 TRBD1 TRBV29-1 NA CSVERDRAEGEQYF TGCAGCGTTGAGAGGGACAGGGCGGAGGGGGAGCAGTACTTC
TRBJ2-7 TRBD2 TRBV29-1 NA CSVKTSGSSYEQYF TGCAGCGTGAAGACTAGCGGGAGTTCTTACGAGCAGTACTTC
TRBJ2-7 NA TRBV5-1 NA CASSFGQGGAYEQYF TGCGCCAGCAGCTTCGGCCAGGGGGGAGCCTACGAGCAGTACTTC
TRBJ2-1 TRBD2 TRBV18 few CASSPELAGIHEQFF TGTGCCAGCTCACCAGAACTAGCGGGAATCCATGAGCAGTTCTTC
TRBJ1-4 NA TRBV5-4 NA CASSLSSAHEKLFF TGTGCCAGCAGCTTGAGCAGCGCGCATGAAAAACTGTTTTTT
TRBJ2-7 TRBD2 TRBV23-1 few CASSQSKPSYYWTSGSYEQYF TGCGCCAGCAGTCAATCAAAACCGAGCTATTATTGGACTAGCGGGAGTTACGAGCAGTACTTC
TRBJ2-7 TRBD1 TRBV7-2 NA CASSSTGTEVTYEQYF TGTGCCAGCAGCTCTACCGGGACAGAGGTAACCTACGAGCAGTACTTC
TRBJ2-7 NA TRBV4-2 NA CASSKEGAPLVEQYF TGTGCCAGCAGTAAAGAGGGAGCCCCTCTGGTAGAGCAGTACTTC
TRBJ2-1 NA TRBV5-1 few CASSTIRGGEQFF TGCGCCAGCAGCACAATACGCGGAGGTGAGCAGTTCTTC
TRBJ2-7 TRBD1 TRBV13 few CASSLMQGAYEQYF TGTGCCAGCAGCTTAATGCAGGGGGCGTACGAGCAGTACTTC
TRBJ2-1 TRBD1 TRBV25-1 NA CASIRTGGAHNEQFF TGTGCCAGCATCCGGACAGGGGGCGCACACAATGAGCAGTTCTTC
TRBJ2-5 TRBD1 TRBV4-3 few CASSQDPGGMRETQYF TGCGCCAGCAGCCAAGACCCAGGGGGTATGAGAGAGACCCAGTACTTC
TRBJ2-2 TRBD2 TRBV14 NA CASSQFGLAGAGELFF TGTGCCAGCAGCCAATTTGGACTAGCGGGAGCCGGGGAGCTGTTTTTT
TRBJ2-7 NA TRBV7-2 NA CASSFSPVPSYEQYF TGTGCCAGCAGCTTTTCCCCAGTGCCTTCCTACGAGCAGTACTTC
TRBJ2-4 TRBD1 TRBV28 NA CASREGQENIQYF TGTGCCAGCAGAGAGGGACAGGAAAACATTCAGTACTTC
TRBJ2-7 NA TRBV7-2 NA CASSLGAGPYEQYF TGTGCCAGCAGCTTGGGAGCAGGACCCTACGAGCAGTACTTC
TRBJ2-7 TRBD2 TRBV6-5 NA CSTRGLAGRYEQYF TGTAGCACGAGAGGACTAGCGGGTCGCTACGAGCAGTACTTC
TRBJ2-7 NA TRBV30 NA CAWSDGRGSHEQYF TGTGCCTGGAGTGACGGCAGGGGATCTCACGAGCAGTACTTC
TRBJ2-7 NA TRBV28 few CASRVGEQYEQYF TGTGCCAGCAGAGTTGGGGAGCAATACGAGCAGTACTTC
TRBJ1-4 NA TRBV28 NA CASSFRWDWKKLFF TGTGCCAGCAGTTTCCGATGGGACTGGAAAAAACTGTTTTTT
TRBJ2-7 TRBD1 TRBV27 few CASSPLDREKGYEQYF TGTGCCAGCAGTCCACTAGACAGGGAGAAGGGGTACGAGCAGTACTTC
TRBJ2-2 TRBD2 TRBV11-2 NA CASSLRVAGDTGELFF TGTGCCAGCAGCTTACGGGTTGCGGGGGACACCGGGGAGCTGTTTTTT
TRBJ2-7 TRBD1 TRBV7-9 NA CASSFSLGTGGASYEQYF TGTGCCAGCAGCTTCTCTTTAGGGACAGGGGGCGCATCCTACGAGCAGTACTTC
TRBJ1-5 TRBD1 TRBV19 NA CASSTPLRQGFRHF TGTGCCAGTAGTACGCCTTTGCGACAGGGTTTTCGGCATTTT
TRBJ2-7 TRBD1 TRBV7-9 NA CASIRTGVTYEQYF TGTGCCAGCATAAGAACAGGGGTAACCTACGAGCAGTACTTC
TRBJ1-5 TRBD1 TRBV18 few CASSPNQGGPNQPQHF TGTGCCAGCTCACCAAACCAGGGGGGCCCAAATCAGCCCCAGCATTTT
TRBJ1-4 NA TRBV7-2 NA CASSLMKGTNEKLFF TGTGCCAGCAGCTTAATGAAGGGGACTAATGAAAAACTGTTTTTT
TRBJ2-2 NA TRBV27 few CASSLMGANTGELFF TGTGCCAGCAGTTTAATGGGGGCAAACACCGGGGAGCTGTTTTTT
TRBJ2-1 NA TRBV4-3 few CASSTRSPTGSYEQFF TGCGCCAGCAGCACCCGATCACCGACGGGAAGTTATGAGCAGTTCTTC
TRBJ2-5 TRBD1 TRBV11-1 few CASSLDRAETQYF TGTGCCAGCAGCCTCGACAGGGCTGAGACCCAGTACTTC
TRBJ2-7 TRBD1 TRBV27 few CASSPGYRGRTYEQYF TGTGCCAGCAGTCCTGGATACAGGGGGCGAACCTACGAGCAGTACTTC
TRBJ2-3 NA TRBV5-1 NA CASSRGRPTSTDTQYF TGCGCCAGCAGTAGAGGCCGCCCTACTAGCACAGATACGCAGTATTTT
TRBJ2-5 TRBD2 TRBV9 NA CASSVGLAGGGETQYF TGTGCCAGCAGCGTAGGTTTAGCGGGAGGTGGAGAGACCCAGTACTTC
TRBJ2-1 TRBD2 TRBV27 few CASSPETSRNEQFF TGTGCCAGCAGTCCCGAGACTAGCCGAAATGAGCAGTTCTTC
TRBJ1-5 NA TRBV2 few CASSGSNQPQHF TGTGCCAGCAGCGGGAGCAATCAGCCCCAGCATTTT
TRBJ2-2 TRBD2 TRBV25-1 NA CASSVAGGTTGELFF TGTGCCAGCAGTGTCGCGGGAGGGACCACCGGGGAGCTGTTTTTT
TRBJ2-1 NA TRBV5-1 few CASSWTGTNNEQFF TGCGCCAGCAGCTGGACCGGGACAAACAATGAGCAGTTCTTC
TRBJ2-4 TRBD2 TRBV7-2 few CASSLALLAAAKNIQYF TGTGCCAGCAGCTTAGCCCTACTAGCGGCAGCCAAAAACATTCAGTACTTC
TRBJ2-5 TRBD2 TRBV7-2 NA CASSGGLAGGGGTQYF TGTGCCAGCAGCGGAGGACTAGCGGGAGGAGGAGGGACCCAGTACTTC
TRBJ2-1 NA TRBV4-3 few CASSQSDSLNEQFF TGCGCCAGCAGCCAATCGGACAGCCTCAATGAGCAGTTCTTC
TRBJ2-3 NA TRBV7-2 few CASTPGFTDTQYF TGTGCCAGCACCCCGGGGTTCACAGATACGCAGTATTTT
TRBJ1-1 NA TRBV4-3 NA CASSQLPREGDTEAFF TGCGCCAGCAGCCAGCTCCCTAGGGAGGGGGACACTGAAGCTTTCTTT
TRBJ2-1 NA TRBV7-2 few CASSPRVANEQFF TGTGCCAGCAGCCCTCGGGTTGCGAATGAGCAGTTCTTC
TRBJ2-2 TRBD1 TRBV4-3 NA CASSQGQGSNTGELFF TGCGCCAGCAGCCAAGGACAGGGTTCGAACACCGGGGAGCTGTTTTTT
TRBJ2-5 NA TRBV7-8 NA CASSLGGRGETQYF TGTGCCAGCAGCTTAGGAGGGAGGGGGGAGACCCAGTACTTC
TRBJ2-3 TRBD1 TRBV19 few CAISPGQGYPDTQYF TGTGCCATAAGCCCGGGACAGGGATATCCAGATACGCAGTATTTT